This T cell receptor (beta chain) was sequenced for a study of blood T cells in healthy people across ages. A J-beta primer mix and a sample-barcoded 5' primer were used in a second PCR of about 6 to 12 cycles. TCRdb itself ran the 5' RACE reads through MiXCR, one entry per CDR3 protein. The table shows around 580,000 distinct CDR3 sequences, with under 55% occurring only once. This CDR3 spans 13 amino acids. V lost 6 bases, J lost 6 bases, and 14 bases lay in between. Germline V gene lookup returns CDR1 MNHEY and CDR2 SVGAGI. This clonotype is medium-sized in the sample. This clonotype originated in a man older than 75 in good health. The specimen sequenced was blood. V gene TRBV6-5 combines with J gene TRBJ1-1, with TRBD1 as a possible D gene (5 bases). The CDR3 DNA sequence: TGTGCCAGCAGCCGTCTGGGGGTTGCTGAAGCTTTCTTT. Its protein product is CASSRLGVAEAFF.